This note documents a single T cell receptor beta chain sequence. In Cohort 3, a recovered donor had either two negative PCRs, clearance, or symptom resolution. The sample comes from a study of blood T cell repertoires in COVID-19. Study-wide background: In each case, the material was cDNA or gDNA derived from T cells, B-cell-depleted T cells, or PBMCs.

V was clipped by 3 bases and J by 5 bases, with 25 bases between them. The V gene's germline CDR1 is SEHNR and CDR2 FQNEAQ (reference sequence). The CDR3 is 18 amino acids. Authors' methods: Using reference gene primer amplification, nucleated cell counts were estimated. The protocol was immunoSEQ multiplex PCR, while the TCRdb copy is restricted to in-frame clones and leaves out a portion. V and J calls and clone size are as listed in that table; D and trimming were resolved from the DNA. This table holds 350,000 to 450,000 clones, about nine tenths found once. The TCR was taken from a woman under 40 who had recovered from COVID-19. The V gene is TRBV7-9, the J gene TRBJ2-5, with D tentatively TRBD2 (6 bases). The sample was PBMCs or T cells enriched from blood (not recorded which). The CDR3 protein is CASSFSGGLDGGSETQYF. The CDR3 DNA sequence: TGTGCCAGCAGCTTTAGTGGCGGGCTAGACGGGGGATCTGAGACCCAGTACTTC.